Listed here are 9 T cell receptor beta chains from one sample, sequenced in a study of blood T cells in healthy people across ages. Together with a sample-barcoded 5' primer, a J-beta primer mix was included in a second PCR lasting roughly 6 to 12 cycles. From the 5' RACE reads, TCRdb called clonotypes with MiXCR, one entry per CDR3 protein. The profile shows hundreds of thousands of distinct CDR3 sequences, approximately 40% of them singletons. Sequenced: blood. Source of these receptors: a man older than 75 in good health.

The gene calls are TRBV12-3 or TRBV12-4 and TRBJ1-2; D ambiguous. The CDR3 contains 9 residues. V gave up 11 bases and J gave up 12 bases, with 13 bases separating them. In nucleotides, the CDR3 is TGTGCCCTTCGCCGCAAGGACACCTTC. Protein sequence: CALRRKDTF.

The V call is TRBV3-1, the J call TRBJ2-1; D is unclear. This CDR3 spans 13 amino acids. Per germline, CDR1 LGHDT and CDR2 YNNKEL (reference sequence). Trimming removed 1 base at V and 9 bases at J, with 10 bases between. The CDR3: CASSQASKGEQFF. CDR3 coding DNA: TGTGCCAGCAGCCAAGCTTCGAAGGGTGAGCAGTTCTTC.

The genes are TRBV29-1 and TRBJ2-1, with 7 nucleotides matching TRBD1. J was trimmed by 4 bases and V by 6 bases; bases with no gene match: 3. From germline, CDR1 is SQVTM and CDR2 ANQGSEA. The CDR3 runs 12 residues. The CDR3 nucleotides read TGCAGCGTGAACAGGGGATACAATGAGCAGTTCTTC. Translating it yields CSVNRGYNEQFF.

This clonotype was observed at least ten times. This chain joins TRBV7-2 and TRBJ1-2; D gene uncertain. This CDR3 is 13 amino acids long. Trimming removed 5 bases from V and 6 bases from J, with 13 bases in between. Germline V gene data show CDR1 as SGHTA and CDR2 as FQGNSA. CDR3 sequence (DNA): TGTGCCAGCAGCCCGGGGAGGGAGGATGGCTACACCTTC. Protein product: CASSPGREDGYTF.

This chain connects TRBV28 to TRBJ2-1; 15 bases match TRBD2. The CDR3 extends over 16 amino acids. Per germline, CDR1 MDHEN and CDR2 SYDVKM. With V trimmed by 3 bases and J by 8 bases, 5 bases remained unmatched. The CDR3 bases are TGTGCCAGCAGTTTCGGGACTAGCGGGAGGTGGGATGAGCAGTTCTTC. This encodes CASSFGTSGRWDEQFF.

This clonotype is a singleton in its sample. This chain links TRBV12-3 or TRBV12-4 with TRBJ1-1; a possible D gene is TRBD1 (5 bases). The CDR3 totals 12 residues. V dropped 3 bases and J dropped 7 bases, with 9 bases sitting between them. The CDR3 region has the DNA TGTGCCAGCAGTTTGAAGGACATTGAAGCTTTCTTT. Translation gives CASSLKDIEAFF.

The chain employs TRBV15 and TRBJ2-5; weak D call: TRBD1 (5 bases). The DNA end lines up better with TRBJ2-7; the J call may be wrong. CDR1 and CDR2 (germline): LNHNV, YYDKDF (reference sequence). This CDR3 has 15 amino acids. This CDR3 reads CATSRDPPDISEQYF. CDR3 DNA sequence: TGTGCCACCAGCAGAGATCCCCCGGACATAAGCGAGCAGTACTTC.

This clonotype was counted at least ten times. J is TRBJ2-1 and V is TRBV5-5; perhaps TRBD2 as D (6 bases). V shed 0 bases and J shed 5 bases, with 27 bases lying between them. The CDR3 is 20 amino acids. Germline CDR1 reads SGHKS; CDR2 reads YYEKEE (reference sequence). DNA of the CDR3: TGTGCCAGCAGCTTGGCCGGGCATCATAATAGGGCTAGCGTAGACAATGAGCAGTTCTTC. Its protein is CASSLAGHHNRASVDNEQFF.

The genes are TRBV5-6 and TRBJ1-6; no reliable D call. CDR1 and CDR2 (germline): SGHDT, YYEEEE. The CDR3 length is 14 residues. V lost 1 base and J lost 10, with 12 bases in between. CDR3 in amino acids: CASSLIGLDSPLHF. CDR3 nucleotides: TGTGCCAGCAGCTTGATAGGGTTGGACTCACCCCTCCACTTT.